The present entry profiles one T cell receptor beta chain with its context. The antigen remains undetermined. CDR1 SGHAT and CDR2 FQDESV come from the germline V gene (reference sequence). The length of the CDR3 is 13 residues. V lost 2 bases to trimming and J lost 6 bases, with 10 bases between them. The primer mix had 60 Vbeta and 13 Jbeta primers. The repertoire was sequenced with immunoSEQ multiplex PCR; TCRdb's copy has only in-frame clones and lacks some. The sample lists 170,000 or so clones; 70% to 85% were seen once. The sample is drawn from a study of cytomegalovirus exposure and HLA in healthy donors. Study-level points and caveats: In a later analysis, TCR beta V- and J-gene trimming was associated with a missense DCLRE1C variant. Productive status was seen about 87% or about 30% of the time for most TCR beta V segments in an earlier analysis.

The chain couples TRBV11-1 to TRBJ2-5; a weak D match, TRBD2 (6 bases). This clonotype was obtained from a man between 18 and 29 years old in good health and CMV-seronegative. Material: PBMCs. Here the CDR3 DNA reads TGTGCCAGCAGCTTATGGGGGAGGAAGACCCAGTACTTC. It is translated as CASSLWGRKTQYF. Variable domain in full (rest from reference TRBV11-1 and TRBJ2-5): EAEVAQSPRYKITEKSQAVAFWCDPISGHATLYWYRQILGQGPELLVQFQDESVVDDSQLPKDRFSAERLKGVDSTLKIQPAELGDSAMYLCASSLWGRKTQYFGPGTRLLVL.